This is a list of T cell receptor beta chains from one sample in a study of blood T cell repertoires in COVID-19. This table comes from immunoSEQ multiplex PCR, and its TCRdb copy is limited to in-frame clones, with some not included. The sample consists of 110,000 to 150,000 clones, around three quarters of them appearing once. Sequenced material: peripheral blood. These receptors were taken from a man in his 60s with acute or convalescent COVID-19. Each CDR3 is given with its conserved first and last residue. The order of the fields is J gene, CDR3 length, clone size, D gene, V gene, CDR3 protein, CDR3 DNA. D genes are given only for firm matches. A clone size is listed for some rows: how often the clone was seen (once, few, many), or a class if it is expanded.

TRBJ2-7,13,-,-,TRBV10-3,CAISESGPAEQYF,TGTGCCATCAGTGAGTCTGGCCCCGCCGAGCAGTACTTC
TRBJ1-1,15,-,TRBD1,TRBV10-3,CAISVGDSWNTEAFF,TGTGCCATCAGTGTTGGGGACAGCTGGAACACTGAAGCTTTCTTT
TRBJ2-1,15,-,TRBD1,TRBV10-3,CAISRDRGVYNEQFF,TGTGCCATCAGCCGGGACAGGGGGGTATACAATGAGCAGTTCTTC
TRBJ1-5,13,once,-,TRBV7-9,CASSSDGNQPQHF,TGTGCCAGCAGCTCCGACGGGAATCAGCCCCAGCATTTT
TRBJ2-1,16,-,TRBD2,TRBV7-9,CASTSSLLAGYNEQFF,TGTGCCAGCACCTCTAGTCTGCTAGCGGGATACAATGAGCAGTTCTTC
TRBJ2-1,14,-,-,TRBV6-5,CASSTRTVGHEQFF,TGTGCCAGCAGTACGCGGACAGTGGGCCATGAGCAGTTCTTC
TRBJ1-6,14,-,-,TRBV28,CASKLSGYNSPLHF,TGTGCCAGCAAATTATCGGGGTATAATTCACCCCTCCACTTT
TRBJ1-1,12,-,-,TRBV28,CASTQLAREAFF,TGTGCCAGCACCCAACTTGCGAGAGAAGCTTTCTTT
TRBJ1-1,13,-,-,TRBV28,CASILGEGTKAFF,TGTGCCAGCATCTTGGGGGAGGGGACGAAAGCTTTCTTT
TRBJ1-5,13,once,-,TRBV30,CAWSGVPGQPQHF,TGTGCCTGGAGTGGCGTTCCGGGTCAGCCCCAGCATTTT
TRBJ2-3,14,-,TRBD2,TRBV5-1,CASRTSGSTDTQYF,TGCGCCAGCAGGACTAGCGGGAGCACAGATACGCAGTATTTT
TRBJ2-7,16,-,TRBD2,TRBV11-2,CASARLSGSFSYEQYF,TGTGCCAGCGCCCGCCTTAGCGGGAGTTTCTCCTACGAGCAGTACTTC
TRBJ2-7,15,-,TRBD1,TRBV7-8,CASSLRTGEFYEQYF,TGTGCCAGCAGCTTACGGACAGGAGAATTCTACGAGCAGTACTTC
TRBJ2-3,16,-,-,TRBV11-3,CASSPGAGGGTDTQYF,TGTGCCAGCAGCCCTGGGGCCGGTGGCGGCACAGATACGCAGTATTTT
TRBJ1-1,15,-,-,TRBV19,CASRDGFRRDTEAFF,TGTGCCAGTAGAGACGGATTTCGCCGGGACACTGAAGCTTTCTTT
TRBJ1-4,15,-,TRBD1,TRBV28,CASSSPGQGSEKLFF,TGTGCCAGCAGTTCCCCGGGACAGGGGAGTGAAAAACTGTTTTTT
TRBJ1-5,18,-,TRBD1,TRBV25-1,CASSDFLAGQGPGQPQHF,TGTGCCAGCAGTGATTTTCTCGCCGGACAGGGCCCAGGGCAGCCCCAGCATTTT
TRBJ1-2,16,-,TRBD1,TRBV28,CASSFETGGESYGYTF,TGTGCCAGCAGTTTTGAGACAGGGGGGGAGTCCTATGGCTACACCTTC
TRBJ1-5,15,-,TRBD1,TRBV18,CASSRQGASNQPQHF,TGTGCCAGCTCGCGACAGGGGGCTAGCAATCAGCCCCAGCATTTT
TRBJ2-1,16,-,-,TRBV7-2,CASSLVAASSYNEQFF,TGTGCCAGCAGCTTGGTAGCTGCTAGCTCCTACAATGAGCAGTTCTTC
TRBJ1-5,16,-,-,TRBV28,CASIGGAPGSNQPQHF,TGTGCCAGCATCGGGGGGGCCCCAGGGAGCAATCAGCCCCAGCATTTT
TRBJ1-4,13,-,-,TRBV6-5,CASLRQTNEKLFF,TGTGCCAGCCTTAGACAGACTAATGAAAAACTGTTTTTT
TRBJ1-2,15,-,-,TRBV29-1,CSVDLQGTGRYGYTF,TGCAGCGTTGATTTACAGGGAACAGGCCGCTATGGCTACACCTTC
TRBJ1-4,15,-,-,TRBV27,CASSLATAINEKLFF,TGTGCCAGCAGTTTAGCGACAGCCATTAATGAAAAACTGTTTTTT
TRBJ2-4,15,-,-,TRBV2,CASEPQILAKNIQYF,TGTGCCAGCGAGCCACAGATCCTAGCCAAAAACATTCAGTACTTC
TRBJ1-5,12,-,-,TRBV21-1,CASSGKGLPQHF,TGTGCCAGCAGCGGTAAGGGGCTGCCCCAGCATTTT
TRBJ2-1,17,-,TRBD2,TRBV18,CASSPSMTSGTYNEQFF,TGTGCCAGCTCACCTTCAATGACTAGCGGAACCTACAATGAGCAGTTCTTC
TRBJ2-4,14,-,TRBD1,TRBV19,CASSTRDREAIQYF,TGTGCCAGTAGTACCCGGGACAGGGAGGCCATTCAGTACTTC
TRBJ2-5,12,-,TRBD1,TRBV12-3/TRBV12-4,CASRQGQETQYF,TGTGCCAGCAGACAGGGGCAAGAGACCCAGTACTTC
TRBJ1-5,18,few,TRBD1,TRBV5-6,CASSFRGTGKNNNRPQHF,TGTGCCAGCAGCTTTCGGGGGACAGGGAAAAACAACAATCGGCCCCAGCATTTT
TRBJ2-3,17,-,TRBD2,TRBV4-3,CASSHAMGAGGGATQYF,TGCGCCAGCAGCCACGCTATGGGGGCGGGAGGGGGTGCTACGCAGTATTTT
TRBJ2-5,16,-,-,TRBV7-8,CASSSDAARSWETQYF,TGTGCCAGCAGCTCCGACGCGGCTAGGAGTTGGGAGACCCAGTACTTC
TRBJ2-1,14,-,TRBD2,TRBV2,CASKREGPSDEQFF,TGTGCCAGCAAGCGGGAGGGCCCCTCGGATGAGCAGTTCTTC
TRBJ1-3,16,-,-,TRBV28,CASSLGGLGSGNTIYF,TGTGCCAGCAGTTTAGGGGGCCTGGGCTCTGGAAACACCATATATTTT
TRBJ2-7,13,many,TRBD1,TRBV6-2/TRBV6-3,CASSRDRTYEQYF,TGTGCCAGCAGCCGGGACAGAACCTACGAGCAGTACTTC
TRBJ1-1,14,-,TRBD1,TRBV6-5,CASEKDRLNTEAFF,TGTGCCAGCGAGAAGGACAGGTTGAACACTGAAGCTTTCTTT
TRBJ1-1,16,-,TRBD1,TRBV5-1,CASSLESQGAGTEAFF,TGCGCCAGCAGCTTGGAGTCCCAGGGGGCTGGGACTGAAGCTTTCTTT
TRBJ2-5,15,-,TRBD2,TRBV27,CASSPDWTSWETQYF,TGTGCCAGCAGTCCCGATTGGACTAGTTGGGAGACCCAGTACTTC
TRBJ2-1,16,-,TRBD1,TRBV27,CASSLWVGQGHNEQFF,TGTGCCAGCAGTTTATGGGTGGGACAGGGCCATAATGAGCAGTTCTTC
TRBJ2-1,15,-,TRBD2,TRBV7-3,CASSLTAGGYDEQFF,TGTGCCAGCAGCTTAACGGCGGGAGGCTACGATGAGCAGTTCTTC
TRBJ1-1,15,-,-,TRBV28,CASIIGRGWDTEAFF,TGTGCCAGCATCATCGGACGGGGGTGGGACACTGAAGCTTTCTTT
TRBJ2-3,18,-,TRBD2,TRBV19,CASSQETGTSGSLDTQYF,TGTGCCAGTAGTCAAGAAACCGGGACTAGCGGGAGTCTAGATACGCAGTATTTT